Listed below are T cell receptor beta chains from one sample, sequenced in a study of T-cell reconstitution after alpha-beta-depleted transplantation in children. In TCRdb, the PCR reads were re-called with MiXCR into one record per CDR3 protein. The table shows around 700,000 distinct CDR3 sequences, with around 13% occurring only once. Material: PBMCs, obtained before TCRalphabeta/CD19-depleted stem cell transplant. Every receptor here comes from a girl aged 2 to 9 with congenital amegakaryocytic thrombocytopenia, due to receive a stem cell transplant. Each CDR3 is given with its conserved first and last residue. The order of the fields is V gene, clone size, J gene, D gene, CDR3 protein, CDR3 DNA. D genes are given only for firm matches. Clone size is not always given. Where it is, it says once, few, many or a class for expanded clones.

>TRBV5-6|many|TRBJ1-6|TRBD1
CASSTGRGQGVYRWNSPLHF
TGTGCCAGCAGCACGGGGCGGGGACAGGGGGTGTATCGGTGGAATTCACCCCTCCACTTT
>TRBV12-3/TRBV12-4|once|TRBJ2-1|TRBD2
CTSSNGLAGGRTYNEQFF
TGTACCAGCAGCAATGGACTAGCGGGAGGTCGAACCTACAATGAGCAGTTCTTC
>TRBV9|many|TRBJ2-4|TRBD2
CASSRRSSGAKNIQYF
TGTGCCAGCAGCCGCCGGTCTAGCGGGGCCAAAAACATTCAGTACTTC
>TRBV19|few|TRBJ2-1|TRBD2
CASSPVTWTSGGNEQFF
TGTGCCAGTAGTCCTGTTACGTGGACTAGCGGGGGGAATGAGCAGTTCTTC
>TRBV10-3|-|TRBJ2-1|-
CAISESSEYYNEQFF
TGTGCCATCAGTGAGTCGAGCGAATACTACAATGAGCAGTTCTTC
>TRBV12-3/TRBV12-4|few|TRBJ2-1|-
CASSITQGVGSASDYNEQFF
TGTGCCAGCAGTATAACCCAGGGGGTGGGTTCTGCTAGCGATTACAATGAGCAGTTCTTC
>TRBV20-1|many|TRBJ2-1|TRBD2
CSVTPSGVEQFF
TGCAGTGTAACGCCTAGCGGGGTTGAGCAGTTCTTC
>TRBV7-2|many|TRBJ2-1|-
CASSRLGQNNEQFF
TGTGCCAGCAGCCGACTAGGCCAAAACAATGAGCAGTTCTTC
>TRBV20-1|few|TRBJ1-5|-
CCARPRDGLISNQPQHF
TGCTGTGCTAGACCGCGGGACGGATTAATTAGCAATCAGCCCCAGCATTTT
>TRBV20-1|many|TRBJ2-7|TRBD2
CSARESGRAFFYEQYF
TGCAGTGCTAGAGAAAGCGGGAGGGCGTTTTTCTACGAGCAGTACTTC
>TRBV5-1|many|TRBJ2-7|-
CASSLDPRHRRSEQYF
TGCGCCAGCAGCTTGGATCCCCGACACAGACGGTCCGAGCAGTACTTC
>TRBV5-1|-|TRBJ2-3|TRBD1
CASSWTGLTDTQYF
TGCGCCAGCAGCTGGACAGGGTTGACAGATACGCAGTATTTT
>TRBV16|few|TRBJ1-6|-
CASSLHNTGSPLHF
TGTGCCAGCAGCCTGCATAACACGGGTTCACCCCTCCACTTT
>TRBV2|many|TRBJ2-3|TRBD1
CASSEGFSDRGSTDTQYF
TGTGCCAGCAGTGAAGGGTTCTCGGACAGGGGAAGCACAGATACGCAGTATTTT
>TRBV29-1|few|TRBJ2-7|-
CSVGGNQGFTYEQYF
TGCAGCGTTGGCGGCAATCAGGGCTTCACCTACGAGCAGTACTTC
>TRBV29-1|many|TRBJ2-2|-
CSVLGHKNTGELFF
TGCAGCGTACTGGGACATAAGAACACCGGGGAGCTGTTTTTT
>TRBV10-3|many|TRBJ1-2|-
CAIRGADYTF
TGTGCCATCAGAGGAGCAGATTACACCTTC
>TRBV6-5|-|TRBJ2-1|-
CASSFSAGQLNNEQFF
TGTGCCAGCAGTTTTAGCGCAGGACAGCTAAACAATGAGCAGTTCTTC
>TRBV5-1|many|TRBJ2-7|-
CASSLVASENYEQYF
TGCGCCAGCAGCTTGGTGGCTAGCGAGAACTACGAGCAGTACTTC
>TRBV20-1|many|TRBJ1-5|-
CSARIGNQPQHF
TGCAGTGCTAGAATCGGTAATCAGCCCCAGCATTTT
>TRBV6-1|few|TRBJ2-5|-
CASSVWGAQETQYF
TGTGCCAGCAGTGTATGGGGGGCACAAGAGACCCAGTACTTC
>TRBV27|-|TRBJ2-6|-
CASSLYVTVLFSGANVLTF
TGTGCCAGCAGTTTATACGTGACAGTGTTATTTTCTGGGGCCAACGTCCTGACTTTC
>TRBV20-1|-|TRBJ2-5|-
CSASDFEETQYF
TGCAGTGCTAGTGACTTTGAAGAGACCCAGTACTTC
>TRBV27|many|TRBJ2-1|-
CASSLGYSYNEQFF
TGTGCCAGCAGTTTAGGGTACTCCTACAATGAGCAGTTCTTC
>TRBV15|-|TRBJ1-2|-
CATSRAGLFYGYTF
TGTGCCACCAGCAGAGCAGGGCTATTTTATGGCTACACCTTC
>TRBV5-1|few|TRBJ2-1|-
CASRREGGVYNEQFF
TGCGCCAGCAGGCGGGAAGGGGGGGTCTACAATGAGCAGTTCTTC
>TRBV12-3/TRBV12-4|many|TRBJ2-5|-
CASSPFVGVQETQYF
TGTGCCAGCAGCCCCTTTGTGGGAGTCCAAGAGACCCAGTACTTC
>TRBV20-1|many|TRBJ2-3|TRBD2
CSATAGAGASDTQYF
TGCAGTGCTACCGCGGGAGCGGGGGCCAGCGATACGCAGTATTTT
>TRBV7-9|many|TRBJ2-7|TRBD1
CASNSGTGAYEQYF
TGTGCCAGCAACTCCGGGACAGGGGCGTACGAGCAGTACTTC
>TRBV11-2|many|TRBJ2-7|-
CASSLDLRSEQYF
TGTGCCAGCAGCTTAGATCTACGATCCGAGCAGTACTTC
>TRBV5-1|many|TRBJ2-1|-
CASSLEADNEQFF
TGCGCCAGCAGCTTGGAAGCGGACAATGAGCAGTTCTTC
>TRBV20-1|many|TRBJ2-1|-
CSARRGGVYEQFF
TGCAGTGCTAGAAGGGGGGGGGTCTATGAGCAGTTCTTC
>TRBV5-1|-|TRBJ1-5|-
CASSPEEGAPNQPQHF
TGCGCCAGCAGCCCGGAAGAAGGGGCCCCGAATCAGCCCCAGCATTTT
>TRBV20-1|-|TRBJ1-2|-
CSALGPNYGYTF
TGCAGTGCCCTTGGACCGAACTATGGCTACACCTTC
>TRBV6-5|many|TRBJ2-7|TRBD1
CASSLYRQGAYEQYF
TGTGCCAGCAGTTTGTACAGACAGGGCGCCTACGAGCAGTACTTC
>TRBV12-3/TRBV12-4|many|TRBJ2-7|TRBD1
CASSLKTGVNEQYF
TGTGCCAGCAGTTTAAAGACAGGGGTCAACGAGCAGTACTTC
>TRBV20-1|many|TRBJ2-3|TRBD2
CSAVLAVTSTDTQYF
TGCAGTGCTGTGCTAGCGGTAACTAGCACAGATACGCAGTATTTT
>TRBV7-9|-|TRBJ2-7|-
CASSYYRGGDLYEQYF
TGTGCCAGCAGCTATTACAGGGGAGGGGACCTCTACGAGCAGTACTTC
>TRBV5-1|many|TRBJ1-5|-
CASSLEYGGNQPQHF
TGCGCCAGCAGCTTGGAGTACGGGGGTAATCAGCCCCAGCATTTT
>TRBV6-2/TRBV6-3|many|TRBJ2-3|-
CASRGPATDTQYF
TGTGCCAGCAGGGGCCCTGCCACAGATACGCAGTATTTT
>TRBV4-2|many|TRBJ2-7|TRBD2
CASSLSGRDEQYF
TGTGCCAGCAGCCTTAGCGGGAGGGACGAGCAGTACTTC
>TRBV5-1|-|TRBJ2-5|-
CASSQSGNRQETQYF
TGCGCCAGCTCCCAATCCGGGAACAGGCAAGAGACCCAGTACTTC
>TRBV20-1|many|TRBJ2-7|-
CSARDGTASYEQYF
TGCAGTGCTAGAGATGGGACGGCCTCCTACGAGCAGTACTTC
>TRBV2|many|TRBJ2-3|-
CASRDGGASTDTQYF
TGTGCCAGCCGGGATGGGGGCGCTAGCACAGATACGCAGTATTTT